The 8 T cell receptor beta chains given below trace back to one sample, sequenced in a study of blood T cells in healthy people across ages. It was with a sample-barcoded 5' primer and a J-beta primer mix that a second PCR of roughly 7 to 12 cycles was run. TCRdb redid the calling of the 5' RACE reads with MiXCR, one entry per CDR3 protein. Of fewer than 800,000 distinct CDR3 sequences in the sample, 25% were seen once. These data also formed part of another study, on T cells of mothers and their children.

Sequenced sample: blood. Source of these receptors: a boy younger than 18 in good health.

The CDR3: CASSEAGNNEQFF. The DNA of the CDR3 is TGTGCCAGCAGTGAGGCGGGAAACAATGAGCAGTTCTTC. This chain uses TRBV6-4 with TRBJ2-1, with a tentative D call TRBD2 (6 bases). V was cut by 3 bases and J by 5 bases, with 8 bases left in between. The CDR3 covers 13 residues. CDR1 is MRHNA and CDR2 is SNTAGT in the germline V gene.

The rearrangement uses TRBV7-9 and TRBJ2-7, with 8 bases aligning to TRBD1. The CDR3 is 14 amino acids. V was pared by 5 bases and J by 1 base, with 4 bases of the junction left unmatched. Germline lookup yields CDR1 SEHNR and CDR2 FQNEAQ (reference sequence). For the CDR3, the DNA is TGTGCCAGCAGCCACCGGGACAGGTCCTACGAGCAGTACTTC. This codes for CASSHRDRSYEQYF.

This clonotype came up many times. The chain recombines TRBV7-9 with TRBJ2-7, with TRBD2 as a possible D gene (6 bases). The ends were cut back, 5 bases at V and 0 bases at J, with 14 bases in the middle. The germline V gene encodes CDR1 SEHNR and CDR2 FQNEAQ (reference sequence). The CDR3 extends over 15 amino acids. The CDR3 sequence: CASSRLGGASYEQYF. CDR3 nucleotide sequence: TGTGCCAGCAGCCGCCTAGGCGGGGCCTCCTACGAGCAGTACTTC.

This clonotype showed up just a few times. The genes are TRBV12-3 or TRBV12-4 and TRBJ2-5; a weak D match, TRBD2 (6 bases). V lost 3 bases and J 5 bases, leaving 16 bases between the germline ends. This CDR3 is built from 15 residues. CDR3: CASSLAPGVGETQYF. CDR3 DNA sequence: TGTGCCAGCAGTTTGGCTCCGGGGGTAGGGGAGACCCAGTACTTC.

This clonotype was seen a few times. V gene TRBV7-3 combines with J gene TRBJ2-3, with a tentative D call TRBD2 (6 bases). CDR1 and CDR2 (germline): SGHTA, FQGTGA. The CDR3 totals 14 residues. V was clipped by 4 bases and J by 2 bases, with 10 bases between them. The CDR3 sequence is CASSSGTHTDTQYF. The CDR3, as DNA: TGTGCCAGCAGCTCCGGGACTCACACAGATACGCAGTATTTT. Supplemented by reference TRBV7-3 and TRBJ2-3, the full variable domain reads GAGVSQTPSNKVTEKGKYVELRCDPISGHTALYWYRQSLGQGPEFLIYFQGTGAADDSGLPNDRFFAVRPEGSVSTLKIQRTERGDSAVYLCASSSGTHTDTQYFGPGTRLTVL.

This chain's CDR3 is CASSVVGTGDGYTF. The CDR3 bases are TGTGCCAGCAGCGTAGTTGGGACAGGGGATGGCTACACCTTC. This rearrangement joins TRBV9 to TRBJ1-2, with 10 nucleotides matching TRBD1. Germline CDR1 SGDLS, CDR2 YYNGEE. There are 14 residues in the CDR3. The V and J ends lost 0 bases and 6 bases, in that order; junction bases with no gene match: 2.

This clonotype was detected only a few times. Relative to the germline gene, one junction end is altered; a read error may explain this. The chain couples TRBV12-3 or TRBV12-4 to TRBJ1-1; maybe TRBD1 (5 bases). This CDR3 region has 16 residues. The CDR3 protein is CASSLGSGTQNTEAFF. The CDR3 nucleotides read TGTGCCAGCAGTTTAGGATCCGGGACTCAGAACACTGAGGCTTTCTTT.

This clonotype was recorded only once. The V call is TRBV7-2, the J call TRBJ1-3; no firm D call. The CDR3 has 15 amino acids. CDR1 is SGHTA, CDR2 FQGNSA, per germline. V gave up 2 bases and J gave up 3 bases, with 11 bases separating them. The CDR3 sequence: CASSLTRASGNTIYF. The CDR3 DNA reads as TGTGCCAGCAGCTTAACCCGGGCTAGTGGAAACACCATATATTTT.